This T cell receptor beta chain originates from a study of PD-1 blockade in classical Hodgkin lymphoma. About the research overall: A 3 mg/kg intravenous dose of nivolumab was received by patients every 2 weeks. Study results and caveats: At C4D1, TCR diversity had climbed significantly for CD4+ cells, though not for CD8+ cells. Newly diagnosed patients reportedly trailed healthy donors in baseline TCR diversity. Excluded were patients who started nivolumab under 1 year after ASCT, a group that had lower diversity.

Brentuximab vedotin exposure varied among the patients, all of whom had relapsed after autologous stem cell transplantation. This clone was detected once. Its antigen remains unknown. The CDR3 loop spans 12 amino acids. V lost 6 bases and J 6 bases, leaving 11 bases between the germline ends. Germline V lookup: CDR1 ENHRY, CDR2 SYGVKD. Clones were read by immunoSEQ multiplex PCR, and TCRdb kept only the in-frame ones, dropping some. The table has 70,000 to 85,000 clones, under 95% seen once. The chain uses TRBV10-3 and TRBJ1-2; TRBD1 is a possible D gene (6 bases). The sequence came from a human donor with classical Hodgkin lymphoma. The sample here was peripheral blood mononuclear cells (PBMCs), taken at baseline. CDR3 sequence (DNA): TGTGCCATCAGCCTAGGGGGGGATGGCTACACCTTC. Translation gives CAISLGGDGYTF.